Listed here is a single T cell receptor (beta chain). This sample is drawn from a study of cytomegalovirus exposure and HLA in healthy donors. Assay used: immunoSEQ multiplex PCR; TCRdb lists only in-frame clones, some missing. The sample includes 100,000 to 150,000 clones, 85% to 90% of them seen just once. The CDR3 has 15 residues. Germline CDR1 reads SGHDT; CDR2 reads YYEEEE. The V gene lost 4 bases and the J gene lost 4 bases, with 17 bases spanning the gap. The gene calls are TRBV5-6 and TRBJ2-5; a possible D gene is TRBD2 (6 bases). This clonotype originated in a man aged 30 to 39 in good health and CMV-seronegative. Sequencing was carried out using PBMCs. The CDR3 region is CASSVGPGVIETQYF. The DNA of the CDR3 is TGTGCCAGCAGCGTGGGCCCGGGGGTAATAGAGACCCAGTACTTC.